The 17 T cell receptor beta chains below were found in one sample sequenced in a study of T cell changes during pregnancy in multiple sclerosis. Method: immunoSEQ multiplex PCR; TCRdb's copy keeps in-frame clones and lacks some. The sample has 90,000 to 100,000 clones; 80% to 95% are singletons. The sequencing here drew on peripheral blood, taken in the first trimester of pregnancy. These receptors all come from a female donor with multiple sclerosis, enrolled in a pregnancy study.

This chain uses TRBV7-2 with TRBJ2-2; D is possibly TRBD1 (6 bases). Germline V lookup: CDR1 SGHTA, CDR2 FQGNSA. The CDR3 consists of 17 residues. V lost 5 bases to trimming and J lost 2 bases, with 18 bases between them. CDR3 sequence reads: CASSRPRTEPNTGELFF. The CDR3 nucleotides are TGTGCCAGCAGCCGACCCAGGACAGAACCCAACACCGGGGAGCTGTTTTTT.

This clone was counted a single time. This rearrangement joins TRBV11-1 to TRBJ2-7; a possible D gene is TRBD2 (6 bases). Trimming stripped 0 bases from V and 2 bases from J, with 8 bases between. Germline V gene data show CDR1 as SGHAT and CDR2 as FQDESV (reference sequence). The CDR3 has 14 residues. The CDR3 DNA reads TGTGCCAGCAGCTTAGCGGGGGGAGCCTACGAGCAGTACTTC. It is translated as CASSLAGGAYEQYF.

This chain connects TRBV5-1 to TRBJ2-3; D is perhaps TRBD2 (5 bases). The germline V and J ends were trimmed by 2 bases and 0 bases, with 16 bases remaining between them. Germline-derived CDR1 and CDR2 are SGHRS and YFSETQ. This CDR3 region has 17 residues. CDR3 loop: CASSFLRSGTSTDTQYF. The CDR3 DNA sequence: TGCGCCAGCAGCTTCCTTAGAAGCGGAACTAGCACAGATACGCAGTATTTT. The variable domain in full, with the rest retrieved from reference TRBV5-1 and TRBJ2-3, is KAGVTQTPRYLIKTRGQQVTLSCSPISGHRSVSWYQQTPGQGLQFLFEYFSETQRNKGNFPGRFSGRQFSNSRSEMNVSTLELGDSALYLCASSFLRSGTSTDTQYFGPGTRLTVL.

The chain employs TRBV7-9 and TRBJ1-1; no clear D gene. CDR1 and CDR2 from the germline V gene are SEHNR and FQNEAQ (reference sequence). There are 12 residues in the CDR3. The V gene lost 2 bases and the J gene lost 3 bases, with 4 bases spanning the gap. CDR3 region: CASSLSDTEAFF. The DNA of the CDR3 is TGTGCCAGCAGCTTATCGGACACTGAAGCTTTCTTT.

This clone was seen once. The V call is TRBV7-9, the J call TRBJ2-3; maybe TRBD2 (5 bases). The CDR3 covers 13 residues. V was trimmed by 10 bases and J by 4 bases, leaving 15 bases between them. The germline gives CDR1 SEHNR, CDR2 FQNEAQ (reference sequence). In DNA, the CDR3 is TGTGCCACTGGGAGTTATTCATCAGATACGCAGTATTTT. Its protein product is CATGSYSSDTQYF.

This clone was seen only a few times. The rearrangement uses TRBV4-1 and TRBJ1-1; the match to TRBD1 covers 8 bases. In germline, CDR1 is MGHRA, CDR2 YSYEKL. The CDR3 is 17 residues long. V lost 1 base, J lost 5 bases, and 12 bases stayed unmatched. CDR3 bases: TGCGCCAGCAGCCAAGGGACAGGGTCCCTTCTTAGGACTGAAGCTTTCTTT. Amino acid sequence: CASSQGTGSLLRTEAFF.

The chain joins TRBV7-9 to TRBJ2-7; tentative D call: TRBD2 (5 bases). The germline gives CDR1 SEHNR, CDR2 FQNEAQ (reference sequence). The CDR3 runs to 12 residues. The germline V and J ends were trimmed by 1 base and 5 bases, with 6 bases remaining between them. In nucleotides, the CDR3 is TGTGCCAGCAGCTTAGATAGCGACGAGCAGTACTTC. This translates into CASSLDSDEQYF.

The gene calls are TRBV7-9 and TRBJ1-1, with no clear D. This CDR3 has 12 amino acids. The germline CDR1 and CDR2 sequences are SEHNR and FQNEAQ (reference sequence). V was trimmed by 4 bases and J by 4 bases, leaving 7 bases between them. CDR3 DNA: TGTGCCAGCAGCTCGTTTATCACTGAAGCTTTCTTT. Its translation: CASSSFITEAFF.

The rearrangement links TRBV19 to TRBJ2-7; weak D call: TRBD2 (5 bases). Germline V gives CDR1 LNHDA, CDR2 SQIVND (reference sequence). The CDR3 covers 13 residues. Trimming left V 5 bases short and J 4 bases short, with 12 bases between. The CDR3 sequence: CASSRGALYEQYF. CDR3 coding DNA: TGTGCCAGTAGTCGGGGAGCCCTTTACGAGCAGTACTTC. The whole variable domain, filled in from reference TRBV19 and TRBJ2-7, reads DGGITQSPKYLFRKEGQNVTLSCEQNLNHDAMYWYRQDPGQGLRLIYYSQIVNDFQKGDIAEGYSVSREKKESFPLTVTSAQKNPTAFYLCASSRGALYEQYFGPGTRLTVT.

This sequence joins TRBV30 and TRBJ1-2; 9 positions agree with TRBD1. Per the germline V gene, CDR1 is GTSNPN and CDR2 is SVGIG (reference sequence). The CDR3 spans 16 residues. V shed 0 bases and J 4 bases; nucleotides not matched to a gene: 9. The CDR3 nucleotides read TGTGCCTGGAGTGTACTGGTACAGGGGGCTCGCTATGGCTACACCTTC. As protein: CAWSVLVQGARYGYTF.

This clone appeared a few times. The chain carries TRBV7-9 and TRBJ2-7, with 9 bases matching TRBD1. The V and J ends lost 1 base and 7 bases, in that order; junction bases with no gene match: 8. Germline CDR1 reads SEHNR; CDR2 reads FQNEAQ (reference sequence). The CDR3 length is 15 residues. The CDR3 region is CASSLDGTGREEQYF. In DNA, the CDR3 is TGTGCCAGCAGCTTAGACGGGACAGGGCGGGAAGAGCAGTACTTC. Full variable domain (remainder filled in from reference TRBV7-9 and TRBJ2-7): DTGVSQNPRHKITKRGQNVTFRCDPISEHNRLYWYRQTLGQGPEFLTYFQNEAQLEKSRLLSDRFSAERPKGSFSTLEIQRTEQGDSAMYLCASSLDGTGREEQYFGPGTRLTVT.

This clone occurred once. The chain is built from TRBV11-2 and TRBJ2-7, with a weak D call TRBD1 (6 bases). CDR3 length: 15 residues. Germline V gives CDR1 SGHAT, CDR2 FQNNGV. Trimming took 5 bases from V and 4 from J, leaving 18 bases between them. CDR3 bases: TGTGCCAGCAGCGCCCTGCAGGGGCTTTCTTACGAGCAGTACTTC. Its translation: CASSALQGLSYEQYF.

The chain has TRBV21-1 and TRBJ2-5; the DNA was not used to check the table's D call, TRBD2. TRBV21-1 is described as a pseudogene. The CDR3 covers 15 residues. The CDR3, as DNA: TGTGCCAGCAGCAAAGGGGCGGGGGGGAAGGAGACCCAGTACTTC. It specifies CASSKGAGGKETQYF.

This chain joins TRBV7-9 and TRBJ2-2; no reliable D call. The CDR3 is made up of 13 amino acids. Germline CDR1 reads SEHNR; CDR2 reads FQNEAQ (reference sequence). Trimming took off 1 base at V and 7 bases at J, with 7 bases between the two ends. As DNA, the CDR3 is TGTGCCAGCAGCTTAGGCGCGGTCGGGGAGCTGTTTTTT. It encodes CASSLGAVGELFF. The whole variable domain, remainder taken from reference TRBV7-9 and TRBJ2-2, is DTGVSQNPRHKITKRGQNVTFRCDPISEHNRLYWYRQTLGQGPEFLTYFQNEAQLEKSRLLSDRFSAERPKGSFSTLEIQRTEQGDSAMYLCASSLGAVGELFFGEGSRLTVL.

This chain links TRBV19 with TRBJ2-6; TRBD1 is a possible D gene (6 bases). The CDR3 length is 15 residues. The V gene lost 2 bases and the J gene lost 4 bases, with 9 bases spanning the gap. Germline-derived CDR1 and CDR2 are LNHDA and SQIVND (reference sequence). The DNA for the CDR3 is TGTGCCAGTAGTATATCAGGGGCCGGGGCCAACGTCCTGACTTTC. Translated: CASSISGAGANVLTF.

The chain couples TRBV30 to TRBJ2-7; D is ambiguous. Germline CDR1 and CDR2: GTSNPN and SVGIG (reference sequence). CDR3 size: 15 residues. Between the trimmed V and J ends, which lost 0 bases and 0 bases, there was a span of 12 bases. CDR3 loop: CAWSVIFQASYEQYF. CDR3 nucleotides: TGTGCCTGGAGTGTCATTTTCCAGGCCTCCTACGAGCAGTACTTC.

This rearrangement joins TRBV28 to TRBJ2-7, with 7 bases matching TRBD1. Trimming took 6 bases from V and 7 from J; bases not matched to a gene: 12. This CDR3 spans 14 amino acids. Germline CDR1 and CDR2: MDHEN and SYDVKM. CDR3 coding DNA: TGTGCCAGCAGAGCGTCCGGGACAGCATTGGAGCAGTACTTC. It translates to CASRASGTALEQYF.